The T cell receptor beta chain described here comes from a study of blood T cell repertoires in COVID-19. Across the whole study: The United States, Italy and Spain provided the acute and convalescent COVID-19 samples. Nucleic acid was either cDNA or gDNA, and it came from T cells, B-cell-depleted T cells, or PBMCs.

Original methodology: Researchers report that nucleated cell counts were estimated from reference gene primer amplification. Using immunoSEQ multiplex PCR, the repertoire was profiled, and TCRdb retains in-frame clones only, with some absent. V and J calls and clone size follow that table, whereas D and trimming were derived from the DNA. This table holds around 290,000 clones, about 93% found once. Trimming took 5 bases from V and 1 from J; bases not matched to a gene: 4. The CDR3 sequence is 14 residues long. Germline V gene lookup returns CDR1 MGHRA and CDR2 YSYEKL. This chain links TRBV4-1 with TRBJ2-7, with 8 nucleotides matching TRBD2. Material for sequencing was PBMCs or T cells enriched from blood (not recorded which). The source is a woman in her 30s who had recovered from COVID-19. This CDR3 is CASSSTSGSYEQYF. The CDR3, as DNA: TGCGCCAGCAGCTCAACTAGCGGTTCCTACGAGCAGTACTTC.